The entry that follows covers one T cell receptor beta chain sequence. Its antigen is not known. This sample was taken from a study of cytotoxic CD8 clonotypes in ibrutinib-treated CLL. Whole-study context: Investigators reported some 25 partial and 2 complete responses; after median approximately 74 months, about 15 patients remained remitted and around twelve progressed. Points from the study as a whole: In sustained-remission versus progressing patients, sampling times differed.

For TCR beta libraries, around 2 micrograms of genomic DNA were obtained from cryopreserved PBMCs. This CDR3 is built from 15 residues. Germline CDR1 reads MNHNS; CDR2 reads SASEGT. V was shortened by 0 bases and J by 1 base, with 9 bases between the two germline ends. Investigators sought sequencing depths of between 1 in 200,000 and 1 in 1 million T cells. Sequenced by immunoSEQ multiplex PCR; TCRdb stores in-frame clones only, minus some. Among 150,000 or so clones listed, roughly 83% were seen once. Sample: PBMCs, taken after 12 months of ibrutinib treatment. The receptor was derived from a human donor with chronic lymphocytic leukemia. The chain couples TRBV6-1 to TRBJ1-2, with D tentatively TRBD1 (5 bases). CDR3 amino acids: CASSEATGLNYGYTF. The CDR3 DNA is TGTGCCAGCAGTGAAGCTACAGGACTTAACTATGGCTACACCTTC.